This is a list of T cell receptor beta chains from one sample in a study of blood T cell repertoires in COVID-19. Data came from immunoSEQ multiplex PCR; TCRdb stores just in-frame clones and leaves some out. There are roughly 180,000 clones in the sample; approximately 80% occur only once, and around 7% lies in the top ten. Sample: peripheral blood. Receptor source: a woman between 40 and 55 years old with COVID-19, enrolled during active disease. The CDR3 runs from the conserved cysteine through the conserved F or W. D genes are given only for firm matches. A row's size may be missing; if present it is once, few, many or a size class.

clone_size j_call v_call d_call cdr3_nt cdr3_aa
. TRBJ1-2 TRBV11-1 . TGTGCCAGCAGCCCGGACAGAAACGGCTACACCTTC CASSPDRNGYTF
. TRBJ1-3 TRBV11-2 . TGTGCCAGCACCTCCAGGTCCTTCCGTGGAAACACCATATATTTT CASTSRSFRGNTIYF
few TRBJ1-5 TRBV19 TRBD1 TGTGCCAGTAGTATAGGGCCCCTCAGGGGGCGGTTTCAGCCCCAGCATTTT CASSIGPLRGRFQPQHF
. TRBJ2-5 TRBV5-1 TRBD2 TGCGCCAGCAGCTTGGCTAGCGGGAGGCTGGAGACCCAGTACTTC CASSLASGRLETQYF
. TRBJ2-1 TRBV7-9 . TGTGCCAGCAGCCCCCGCGTACGGGACAATGAGCAGTTCTTC CASSPRVRDNEQFF
. TRBJ2-1 TRBV28 TRBD2 TGTGCCAGCAGTTTGGGTAGCGGGAGCGTGAACATCGTGAATGAGCAGTTCTTC CASSLGSGSVNIVNEQFF
. TRBJ1-5 TRBV7-2 . TGTGCCAGCAGCTCCCCTTATAGCAATCAGCCCCAGCATTTT CASSSPYSNQPQHF
. TRBJ1-1 TRBV3-1/TRBV3-2 . TGTGCCAGCAGCCCACCTGAAGCCGTGAACACTGAAGCTTTCTTT CASSPPEAVNTEAFF
. TRBJ1-1 TRBV28 . TGTGCCAGCAGCCCCCCTCCCACAGCTGAAGCTTTCTTT CASSPPPTAEAFF
. TRBJ1-4 TRBV10-2 . TGCGCCAGCAGTGGAAGAGCGGATGAAAAACTGTTTTTT CASSGRADEKLFF
. TRBJ2-3 TRBV2 . TGTGCCAGCAGACCACGAAGCTGGGGCAGCACAGATACGCAGTATTTT CASRPRSWGSTDTQYF
. TRBJ2-3 TRBV2 . TGTGCCAGCAGCGCAGGGAGGGGGTTGACAGATACGCAGTATTTT CASSAGRGLTDTQYF
. TRBJ2-7 TRBV2 TRBD1 TGTGCCAGCAGTGAAGACAGGGGGCGGTTAAACGAGCAGTACTTC CASSEDRGRLNEQYF
. TRBJ1-5 TRBV11-2 . TGTGCCAGCAGCTTAGGCCCAACAGGGAGGGTACAGCCCCAGCATTTT CASSLGPTGRVQPQHF
. TRBJ1-2 TRBV30 . TGTGCCTGGAGTGTACCTCTCGGGGTGAGGCTGCACCGTGGCTACACCTTC CAWSVPLGVRLHRGYTF
few TRBJ2-2 TRBV11-3 . TGTGCCAGCAGCTTAGGAGTAGGGGAGCTGTTTTTT CASSLGVGELFF
few TRBJ2-7 TRBV19 TRBD2 TGTGCCAGTAGTATCGGGACTAGCGTTATCTTC CASSIGTSVIF
once TRBJ2-7 TRBV2 . TGTGCCAGCAGTCTTCAGTACGAGCAGTACTTC CASSLQYEQYF
. TRBJ2-7 TRBV6-5 . TGTGCCAGCAGTTTGGACAGCGCTGGCGAGCAGTACTTC CASSLDSAGEQYF
. TRBJ2-1 TRBV19 TRBD2 TGTGCCAGTAGTATCCCTAGCGGGGGGGCCAATGAGCAGTTCTTC CASSIPSGGANEQFF
few TRBJ2-7 TRBV27 . TGTGCCAGCAGTTTTTTGGTAGGACAGTCAATGAGGTACGAGCAGTACTTC CASSFLVGQSMRYEQYF
. TRBJ1-2 TRBV12-3/TRBV12-4 . TGTGCCAGCAAGCGCCCCGGTGGCTACACCTTC CASKRPGGYTF
few TRBJ2-1 TRBV4-2 . TGTGCCAGCAGCCAAGCCAGGAAACTCGTCGGCAATGAGCAGTTCTTC CASSQARKLVGNEQFF